Below are 29 T cell receptor beta chains sequenced from a single sample in a study of shared clonotypes between healthy human individuals. TCRdb keeps only in-frame clones here, not all; method: immunoSEQ multiplex PCR. The table shows about a million clones, with about 80% occurring only once. Sequencing input: memory CD4+ T cells from PBMCs. Subset specified: CD45RA-negative fraction. These receptor sequences come from a man between 18 and 29 years old in good health. Some clones in this sample may be carry-over from other donors' samples.

The gene calls are TRBV19 and TRBJ1-1, with TRBD1 as a possible D gene (5 bases). Germline V CDR1 and CDR2: LNHDA, SQIVND (reference sequence). This CDR3 spans 14 amino acids. Trimming cost V 1 base and J 3 bases, with 9 bases left between them. The CDR3 DNA sequence: TGTGCCAGTAGTATAGGTGCGGGGCACACTGAAGCTTTCTTT. Translated: CASSIGAGHTEAFF.

This chain connects TRBV5-4 to TRBJ2-1; 9 bases map to TRBD1. Trimming cost V 1 base and J 7 bases; bases outside gene matches: 9. This CDR3 comprises 16 residues. Per germline, CDR1 SGHNT and CDR2 YYREEE (reference sequence). CDR3 sequence: CASSLPFRQGENEQFF. CDR3 DNA: TGTGCCAGCAGCTTGCCCTTCCGACAGGGGGAAAATGAGCAGTTCTTC.

Many counts were recorded for this clone. The sample carries other DNA sequences with the same CDR3. The chain carries TRBV29-1 and TRBJ1-1, with D uncertain. The germline V and J ends were trimmed by 1 base and 4 bases, with 16 bases remaining between them. Germline loops: CDR1 SQVTM, CDR2 ANQGSEA. The CDR3 consists of 15 residues. The CDR3 nucleotides are TGCAGCGTTGAAGGACGGATGGACTGGAGCACTGAAGCTTTCTTT. Translation gives CSVEGRMDWSTEAFF.

This chain links TRBV14 with TRBJ2-7, with D perhaps TRBD2 (6 bases). CDR1 SGHDN and CDR2 FVKESK come from the germline V gene. The CDR3 is 15 amino acids. The ends were cut back, 0 bases at V and 2 bases at J, with 11 bases in the middle. The CDR3 region has the DNA TGTGCCAGCAGCCAAGAGGTAGCGGTGGCCTACGAGCAGTACTTC. Translating gives CASSQEVAVAYEQYF.

Turning to this clone: Other DNA sequences in this specimen translate into the identical CDR3. The chain carries TRBV28 and TRBJ2-7; D gene unclear. There are 11 residues in the CDR3. The germline V gene has CDR1 MDHEN and CDR2 SYDVKM. V lost 6 bases and J 1 base, leaving 4 bases between the germline ends. CDR3 bases: TGTGCCAGCAGATCATCCTACGAGCAGTACTTC. Translating gives CASRSSYEQYF. Drawing the rest from reference TRBV28 and TRBJ2-7, the complete variable domain is DVKVTQSSRYLVKRTGEKVFLECVQDMDHENMFWYRQDPGLGLRLIYFSYDVKMKEKGDIPEGYSVSREKKERFSLILESASTNQTSMYLCASRSSYEQYFGPGTRLTVT.

This chain joins TRBV7-2 and TRBJ2-2; 13 bases map to TRBD2. V lost 7 bases, J lost 5 bases, and 1 base stayed unmatched. Germline V lookup: CDR1 SGHTA, CDR2 FQGNSA. The CDR3 loop spans 14 amino acids. This CDR3 reads CASTGLAGTGELFF. Written as DNA, the CDR3 is TGTGCCAGCACGGGACTAGCGGGGACCGGGGAGCTGTTTTTT.

The CDR3 DNA reads as TGTGCCAGCAGCTCCGGAGGGCAAACCTACGAGCAGTACTTC. This encodes CASSSGGQTYEQYF. This chain links TRBV5-4 with TRBJ2-7; the D gene is possibly TRBD2 (6 bases). The V end was cut by 3 bases, the J end by 2 bases, with 12 bases between. Germline lookup yields CDR1 SGHNT and CDR2 YYREEE (reference sequence). The length of the CDR3 is 14 residues.

Worth noting for this clone: This sample includes further DNA sequences coding for the same CDR3. The gene calls are TRBV5-1 and TRBJ2-3; D is possibly TRBD1 (7 bases). This CDR3 spans 15 amino acids. V lost 0 bases to trimming and J lost 3 bases, with 11 bases between them. CDR1 is SGHRS and CDR2 is YFSETQ in the germline V gene. This CDR3 is CASSLGRGDTDTQYF. The CDR3 bases are TGCGCCAGCAGCTTGGGCAGGGGGGATACAGATACGCAGTATTTT.

The V and J genes are TRBV4-1 and TRBJ1-4; 8 bases are shared with TRBD1. The trim removed 0 bases at V and 0 bases at J, leaving 9 bases unmatched. Germline CDR1 reads MGHRA; CDR2 reads YSYEKL. The length of the CDR3 is 19 residues. CDR3 in amino acids: CASSQDRGRGYSTNEKLFF. Written as DNA, the CDR3 is TGCGCCAGCAGCCAAGACAGGGGGCGAGGGTACTCAACTAATGAAAAACTGTTTTTT.

The V gene is TRBV5-1, the J gene TRBJ2-7, with 8 bases that match TRBD2. This CDR3 region has 16 residues. Unmatched junction bases numbered 12, after V lost 5 bases and J lost 2 bases. CDR1 is SGHRS, CDR2 YFSETQ, per germline. This CDR3 reads CASSKLAGMDTYEQYF. DNA of the CDR3: TGCGCCAGCAGTAAATTAGCGGGAATGGATACCTACGAGCAGTACTTC.

The V call is TRBV5-1, the J call TRBJ1-1; 10 positions match TRBD1. The CDR3 spans 16 residues. CDR1 and CDR2 from the germline V gene are SGHRS and YFSETQ. The V gene end was trimmed by 5 bases and the J gene end by 0 bases; junction bases not matched to a gene: 7. Here the CDR3 reads CASRVTGGTMNTEAFF. Written as DNA, the CDR3 is TGCGCCAGCAGGGTGACAGGGGGCACGATGAACACTGAAGCTTTCTTT.

Remarks on this clone: A single base separates this from a much larger clone, so it may be a read error. This sequence joins TRBV2 and TRBJ2-2; TRBD2 is a possible D gene (5 bases). This CDR3 has 15 residues. Looked up from germline, CDR1 is SNHLY and CDR2 is FYNNEI. The CDR3, as DNA: TGTGCCAGCAGTAATAAGTCCCCATACACCGGGGAGCTGCTTTTT. Its protein is CASSNKSPYTGELLF. Full variable domain (rest looked up from reference TRBV2 and TRBJ2-2): EPEVTQTPSHQVTQMGQEVILRCVPISNHLYFYWYRQILGQKVEFLVSFYNNEISEKSEIFDDQFSVERPDGSNFTLKIRSTKLEDSAMYFCASSNKSPYTGELLFGEGSRLTVL.

The rearrangement joins TRBV2 to TRBJ2-5, with 7 positions matching TRBD2. Germline CDR1 reads SNHLY; CDR2 reads FYNNEI. The CDR3 has 14 amino acids. Germline trimming cut 7 bases from V and 4 bases from J; bases unmatched to any gene: 9. The CDR3 reads CASNYQREGETQYF. CDR3 DNA: TGTGCCAGCAATTATCAGCGGGAAGGAGAGACCCAGTACTTC.

The gene calls are TRBV7-3 and TRBJ1-2; 7 bases agree with TRBD1. The CDR3 runs 15 residues. CDR1 is SGHTA and CDR2 is FQGTGA in the germline V gene. V gave up 1 base and J gave up 7 bases; unmatched junction bases: 9. The CDR3 sequence: CASSLKGGGGGGYTF. DNA for the CDR3: TGTGCCAGCAGCTTAAAAGGGGGCGGAGGTGGTGGCTACACCTTC.

V gene TRBV27 combines with J gene TRBJ1-4; TRBD1 matches at 11 bases. The CDR3 sequence is 14 residues long. J lost 8 bases, V lost 6 bases, and 5 bases had no gene match. The germline V gene has CDR1 MNHEY and CDR2 SMNVEV (reference sequence). CDR3 amino acids: CASRVGQGDEKLFF. The CDR3 region has the DNA TGTGCCAGCAGGGTGGGACAGGGGGACGAAAAACTGTTTTTT.

This clone was observed a handful of times. The chain links TRBV7-9 to TRBJ1-2; D gene uncertain. This CDR3 has 11 residues. V was pared by 3 bases and J by 14 bases, with 13 bases between. CDR1 and CDR2 from the germline V gene are SEHNR and FQNEAQ (reference sequence). CDR3 coding DNA: TGTGCCAGCAGCTTGCTAGAAGTAGGGACCTTC. Amino acids: CASSLLEVGTF.

This rearrangement joins TRBV28 to TRBJ1-5; D is perhaps TRBD1 (6 bases). The CDR3 has 17 amino acids. V shed 4 bases and J shed 0 bases, with 16 bases lying between them. Germline assignment: CDR1 MDHEN and CDR2 SYDVKM. CDR3: CASSSGQLGYSNQPQHF. CDR3 in DNA: TGTGCCAGCAGTTCCGGACAGCTGGGGTATAGCAATCAGCCCCAGCATTTT.

The sample holds one count of this clone. V is TRBV15 and J is TRBJ2-3; 13 nucleotides align to TRBD2. Losses at the gene ends were 5 bases for V and 2 bases for J; bases not matched to a gene: 4. This CDR3 has 16 amino acids. Germline V CDR1 and CDR2: LNHNV, YYDKDF (reference sequence). This chain's CDR3 is CATSRGTSGVTDTQYF. The CDR3 coding sequence is TGTGCCACCAGCCGAGGGACTAGCGGGGTCACAGATACGCAGTATTTT.

Concerning this clone itself: A much larger clone lies one base from this, so it may be a read error. This same CDR3 is encoded by further DNA sequences in the sample. This rearrangement joins TRBV7-9 to TRBJ1-5; the D is unclear. The germline V gene encodes CDR1 SEHNR and CDR2 FQNEAQ (reference sequence). This CDR3 is built from 12 residues. Trimming cost V 5 bases and J 0 bases, with 2 bases left between them. The CDR3 region has the DNA TGTGCCAGCAGCCATAGCAATCAGCCCCAGCATTTT. Its protein product is CASSHSNQPQHF.

The rearrangement uses TRBV25-1 and TRBJ1-2; D is perhaps TRBD1 (5 bases). Germline CDR1 MGHDK, CDR2 SYGVNS. V lost 9 bases and J 4 bases, leaving 12 bases between the germline ends. This CDR3 region has 12 residues. The CDR3 region is CASLTDSYGYTF. In DNA, the CDR3 is TGTGCCAGTCTGACAGATAGCTATGGCTACACCTTC.

Turning to this clone: The identical CDR3 is also encoded by other nucleotide sequences in the sample. The CDR3 sequence: CASSLVGYGYTF. The CDR3 nucleotides read TGTGCCAGCAGCTTAGTAGGATATGGCTACACCTTC. The V gene is TRBV7-8, the J gene TRBJ1-2, with D uncertain. This CDR3 spans 12 amino acids. Germline CDR1 SGHVS, CDR2 FQNEAQ. Trimming removed 1 base from V and 5 bases from J, with 5 bases in between.

The V and J genes are TRBV5-1 and TRBJ2-7, with 7 bases lining up with TRBD2. The CDR3 has 15 amino acids. From germline, CDR1 is SGHRS and CDR2 YFSETQ. After removal of 3 bases from V and 2 bases from J, the junction contained 8 bases not matched to a gene. CDR3 amino acids: CASSSFSGPTYEQYF. In DNA form, the CDR3 reads TGCGCCAGCAGCTCGTTTAGCGGGCCTACCTACGAGCAGTACTTC.

On this clone: Additional DNA sequences in this sample encode the identical CDR3. V is TRBV14 and J is TRBJ2-1, with TRBD2 matching 10 bases. V shed 3 bases, J shed 10 bases, and the junction held 6 bases outside the gene matches. Germline V gives CDR1 SGHDN, CDR2 FVKESK. CDR3 length equals 14 residues. The CDR3 here is CASSQGLASGEQFF. CDR3 nucleotides: TGTGCCAGCAGCCAGGGACTAGCGTCAGGGGAGCAGTTCTTC.

The genes are TRBV18 and TRBJ2-5; D call uncertain. Looked up from germline, CDR1 is KGHSH and CDR2 is LQKENI. This CDR3 has 14 amino acids. The V end lost 6 bases, the J end lost 4 bases, and 15 bases lay between the germline ends. DNA for the CDR3: TGTGCCAGCTCCCTACATCGGGCAGGAGAGACCCAGTACTTC. It specifies CASSLHRAGETQYF.

The genes are TRBV9 and TRBJ2-3, with 9 bases identical to TRBD2. Looked up from germline, CDR1 is SGDLS and CDR2 is YYNGEE. V was clipped by 4 bases and J by 4 bases; unmatched bases: 10. The CDR3 sequence is 16 residues long. For the CDR3, the DNA is TGTGCCAGCAGCCCCCCAAGCGGGAGGAGCGCAGATACGCAGTATTTT. Encoded protein: CASSPPSGRSADTQYF.

This chain joins TRBV23-1 and TRBJ2-7, with 10 bases lining up with TRBD2. TRBV23-1 is marked as an open reading frame, function uncertain. With V trimmed by 6 bases and J by 6 bases, 20 bases remained unmatched. The CDR3 consists of 18 residues. CDR3 residues: CASRPGGSGRPGRPEQYF. For the CDR3, the DNA is TGCGCCAGCAGGCCCGGTGGTAGCGGGAGGCCCGGGCGACCCGAGCAGTACTTC.

V and J are TRBV5-1 and TRBJ2-7; D is perhaps TRBD1 (6 bases). Germline V gene data show CDR1 as SGHRS and CDR2 as YFSETQ. The V end was cut by 4 bases, the J end by 5 bases, with 13 bases between. The CDR3 length is 13 residues. The CDR3 region has the DNA TGCGCCAGCAGCGAGGCAGGGGTGAACGAGCAGTACTTC. Encoded protein: CASSEAGVNEQYF.

This chain joins TRBV28 and TRBJ1-2, with D possibly being TRBD1 (6 bases). Germline CDR1 is MDHEN and CDR2 is SYDVKM. The CDR3 sequence is 16 residues long. V shed 2 bases and J shed 3 bases, with 16 bases lying between them. The CDR3 DNA follows: TGTGCCAGCAGTTTAACAGGGACGGGGCTTTACTATGGCTACACCTTC. It encodes CASSLTGTGLYYGYTF.

The CDR3 nucleotides are TGTGCCAGCAGCCACTCATCCAACACCATATATTTT. It translates to CASSHSSNTIYF. The V and J genes are TRBV4-2 and TRBJ1-3, with unresolved D. The V and J ends lost 3 bases and 7 bases respectively, with 7 bases between them. The CDR3 covers 12 residues. Looked up from germline, CDR1 is LGHNA and CDR2 is YNFKEQ.